Listed here is a single T cell receptor beta chain. Losses at the gene ends were 2 bases for V and 8 bases for J; bases not matched to a gene: 10. Germline CDR1 is SGHVS and CDR2 is FNYEAQ. The CDR3 runs 16 residues. The data are from a study of molecular identifiers for immune sequencing clone quantification. TCRdb independently ran MiXCR on the PCR reads; one entry per CDR3 protein. The sample holds some 680,000 distinct CDR3 sequences, less than 30% seen once. The clonotype comes from a human donor in good health. Some libraries in this study had Jurkat cell RNA spiked in. This chain joins TRBV7-6 and TRBJ2-1; 9 bases fit TRBD2. Sequencing was done on a sample of naive CD8+ T cells from blood, with Jurkat cell RNA spiked in. Subset meaning: FACS-sorted CD8+CD4-CCR7+CD45RA+ naive T cells. The CDR3 bases are TGTGCCAGCAGCTTACAAGTAGCGGGGGTAAGCGATGAGCAGTTCTTC. Its protein is CASSLQVAGVSDEQFF.